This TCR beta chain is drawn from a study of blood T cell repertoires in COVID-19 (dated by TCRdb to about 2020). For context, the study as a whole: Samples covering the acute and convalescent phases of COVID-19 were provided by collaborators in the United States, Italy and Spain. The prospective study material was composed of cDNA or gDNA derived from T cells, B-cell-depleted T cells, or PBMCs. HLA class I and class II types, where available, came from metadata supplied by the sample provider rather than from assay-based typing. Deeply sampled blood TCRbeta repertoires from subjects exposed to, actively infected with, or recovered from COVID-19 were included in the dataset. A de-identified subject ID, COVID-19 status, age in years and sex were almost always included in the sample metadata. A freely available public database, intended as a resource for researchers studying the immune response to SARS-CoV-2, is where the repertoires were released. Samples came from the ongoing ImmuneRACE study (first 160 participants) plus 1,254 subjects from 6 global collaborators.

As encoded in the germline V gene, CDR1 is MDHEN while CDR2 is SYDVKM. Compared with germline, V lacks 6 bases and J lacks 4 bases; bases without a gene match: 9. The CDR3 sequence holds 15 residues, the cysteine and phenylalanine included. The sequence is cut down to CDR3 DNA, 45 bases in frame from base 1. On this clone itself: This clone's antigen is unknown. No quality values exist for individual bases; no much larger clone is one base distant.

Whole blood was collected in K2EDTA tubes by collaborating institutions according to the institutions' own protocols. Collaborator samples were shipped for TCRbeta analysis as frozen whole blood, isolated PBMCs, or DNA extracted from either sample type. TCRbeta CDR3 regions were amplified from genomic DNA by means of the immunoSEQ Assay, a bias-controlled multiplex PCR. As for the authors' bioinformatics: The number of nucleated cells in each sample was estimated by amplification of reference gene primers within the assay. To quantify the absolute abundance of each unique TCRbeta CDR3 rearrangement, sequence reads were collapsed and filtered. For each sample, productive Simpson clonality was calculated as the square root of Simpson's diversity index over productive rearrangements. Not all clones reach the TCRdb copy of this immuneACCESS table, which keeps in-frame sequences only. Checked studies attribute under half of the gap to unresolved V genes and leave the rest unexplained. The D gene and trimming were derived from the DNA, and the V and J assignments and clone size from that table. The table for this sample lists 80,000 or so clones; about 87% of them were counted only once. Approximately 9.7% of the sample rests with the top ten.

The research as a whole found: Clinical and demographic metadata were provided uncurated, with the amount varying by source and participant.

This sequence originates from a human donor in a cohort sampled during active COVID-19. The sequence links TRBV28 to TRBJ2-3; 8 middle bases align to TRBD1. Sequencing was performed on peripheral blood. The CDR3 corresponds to CASRYSGTGSDTQYF. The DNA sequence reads TGTGCCAGCAGGTACTCCGGGACAGGTTCAGATACGCAGTATTTT.